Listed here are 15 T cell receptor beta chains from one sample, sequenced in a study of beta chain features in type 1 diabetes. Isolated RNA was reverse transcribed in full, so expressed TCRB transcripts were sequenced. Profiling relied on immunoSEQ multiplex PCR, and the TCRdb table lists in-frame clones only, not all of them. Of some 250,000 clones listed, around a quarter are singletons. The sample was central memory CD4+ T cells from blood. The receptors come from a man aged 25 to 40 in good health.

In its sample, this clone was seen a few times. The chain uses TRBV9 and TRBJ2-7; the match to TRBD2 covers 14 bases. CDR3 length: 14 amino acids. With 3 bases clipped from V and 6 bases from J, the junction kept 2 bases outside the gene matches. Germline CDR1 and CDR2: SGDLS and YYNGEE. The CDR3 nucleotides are TGTGCCAGCAGCGCCGGACTAGCGGGAGGCGAGCAGTACTTC. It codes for CASSAGLAGGEQYF.

The CDR3, as DNA: TGCGCCAGCAGCTTAAGCGGGAGCGTGGATACGCAGTATTTT. Encoded protein: CASSLSGSVDTQYF. This chain joins TRBV5-1 and TRBJ2-3, with 8 bases fitting TRBD2. The CDR3 is 14 residues long. Germline V lookup: CDR1 SGHRS, CDR2 YFSETQ. Losses at the gene ends were 2 bases for V and 6 bases for J; bases not matched to a gene: 5.

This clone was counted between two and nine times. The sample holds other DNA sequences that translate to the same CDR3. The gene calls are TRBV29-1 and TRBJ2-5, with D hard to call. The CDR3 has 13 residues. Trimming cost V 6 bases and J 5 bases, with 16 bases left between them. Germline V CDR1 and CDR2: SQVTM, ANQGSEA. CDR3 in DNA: TGCAGCGTGCACGGAGTTTTTGGGGAGACCCAGTACTTC. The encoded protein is CSVHGVFGETQYF.

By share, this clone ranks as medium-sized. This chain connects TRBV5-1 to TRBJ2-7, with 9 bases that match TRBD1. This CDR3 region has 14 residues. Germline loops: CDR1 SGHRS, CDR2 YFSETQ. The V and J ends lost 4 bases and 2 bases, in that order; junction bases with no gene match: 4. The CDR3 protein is CASSPGQGAYEQYF. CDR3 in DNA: TGCGCCAGCAGCCCGGGACAGGGCGCCTACGAGCAGTACTTC.

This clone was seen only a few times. CDR3: CAWRRGQGGSNTEAFF. CDR3 DNA sequence: TGTGCCTGGAGGAGAGGGCAGGGTGGGTCGAACACTGAAGCTTTCTTT. V usage is TRBV30 and J usage is TRBJ1-1, with D possibly TRBD1 on 5 matching bases. The CDR3 length is 16 residues. From germline, CDR1 is GTSNPN and CDR2 SVGIG (reference sequence). V was trimmed by 3 bases and J by 1 base, leaving 18 bases between them.

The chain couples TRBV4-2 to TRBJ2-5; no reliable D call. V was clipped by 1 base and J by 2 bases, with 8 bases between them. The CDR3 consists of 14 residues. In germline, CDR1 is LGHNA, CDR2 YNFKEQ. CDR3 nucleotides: TGTGCCAGCAGCCAAGGTGCCTTACAAGAGACCCAGTACTTC. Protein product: CASSQGALQETQYF.

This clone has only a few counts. In nucleotides, the CDR3 is TGTGCCAGCAGCTTAGGCCCCTCCACCTACGAGCAGTACTTC. As protein: CASSLGPSTYEQYF. This rearrangement joins TRBV7-2 to TRBJ2-7; D is uncertain. In germline, CDR1 is SGHTA, CDR2 FQGNSA. The CDR3 has 14 residues. The V end lost 1 base, the J end lost 2 bases, and 9 bases lay between the germline ends.

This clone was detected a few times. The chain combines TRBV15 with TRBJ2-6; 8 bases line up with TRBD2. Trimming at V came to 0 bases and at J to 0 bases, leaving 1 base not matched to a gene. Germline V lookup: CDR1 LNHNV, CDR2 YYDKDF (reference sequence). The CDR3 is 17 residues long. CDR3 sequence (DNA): TGTGCCACCAGCAGAGATCGGGAGGGCTCTGGGGCCAACGTCCTGACTTTC. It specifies CATSRDREGSGANVLTF.

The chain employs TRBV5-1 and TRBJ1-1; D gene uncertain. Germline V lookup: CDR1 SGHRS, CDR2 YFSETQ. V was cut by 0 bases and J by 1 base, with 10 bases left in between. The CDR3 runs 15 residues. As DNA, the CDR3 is TGCGCCAGCAGCTTGGTAGGGTCGGAGAACACTGAAGCTTTCTTT. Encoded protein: CASSLVGSENTEAFF. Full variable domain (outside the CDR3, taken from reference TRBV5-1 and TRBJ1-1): KAGVTQTPRYLIKTRGQQVTLSCSPISGHRSVSWYQQTPGQGLQFLFEYFSETQRNKGNFPGRFSGRQFSNSRSEMNVSTLELGDSALYLCASSLVGSENTEAFFGQGTRLTVV.

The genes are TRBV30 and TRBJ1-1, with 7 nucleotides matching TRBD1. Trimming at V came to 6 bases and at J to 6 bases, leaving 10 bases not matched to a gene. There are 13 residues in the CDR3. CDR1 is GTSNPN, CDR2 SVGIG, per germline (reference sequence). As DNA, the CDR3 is TGTGCCTGCAGCCGGACAGGTAAGGCTGAAGCTTTCTTT. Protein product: CACSRTGKAEAFF.

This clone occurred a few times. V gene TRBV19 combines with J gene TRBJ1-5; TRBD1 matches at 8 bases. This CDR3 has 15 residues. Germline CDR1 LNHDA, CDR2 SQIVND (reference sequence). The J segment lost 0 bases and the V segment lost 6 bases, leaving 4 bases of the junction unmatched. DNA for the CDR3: TGTGCCAGTAGGGGACAGGCCGCTAGCAATCAGCCCCAGCATTTT. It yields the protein CASRGQAASNQPQHF. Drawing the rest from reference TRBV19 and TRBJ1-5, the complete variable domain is DGGITQSPKYLFRKEGQNVTLSCEQNLNHDAMYWYRQDPGQGLRLIYYSQIVNDFQKGDIAEGYSVSREKKESFPLTVTSAQKNPTAFYLCASRGQAASNQPQHFGDGTRLSIL.

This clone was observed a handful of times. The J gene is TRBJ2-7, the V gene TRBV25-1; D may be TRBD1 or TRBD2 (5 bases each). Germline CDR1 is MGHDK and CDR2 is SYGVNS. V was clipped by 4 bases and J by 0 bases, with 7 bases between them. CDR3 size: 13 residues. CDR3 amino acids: CASSGDGSYEQYF. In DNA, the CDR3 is TGTGCCAGCAGTGGGGACGGCTCCTACGAGCAGTACTTC.

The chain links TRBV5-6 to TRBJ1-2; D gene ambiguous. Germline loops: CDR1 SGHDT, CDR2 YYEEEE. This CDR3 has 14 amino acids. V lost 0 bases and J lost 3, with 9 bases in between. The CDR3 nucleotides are TGTGCCAGCAGCTTGGTTGGGGTAGACTATGGCTACACCTTC. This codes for CASSLVGVDYGYTF.

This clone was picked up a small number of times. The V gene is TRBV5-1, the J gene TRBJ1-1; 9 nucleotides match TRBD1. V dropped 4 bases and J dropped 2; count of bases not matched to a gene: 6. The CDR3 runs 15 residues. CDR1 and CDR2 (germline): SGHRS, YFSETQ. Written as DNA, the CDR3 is TGCGCCAGCAGCGGCACAGGGGGCAGCAACACTGAAGCTTTCTTT. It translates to CASSGTGGSNTEAFF. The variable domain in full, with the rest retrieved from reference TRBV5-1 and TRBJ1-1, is KAGVTQTPRYLIKTRGQQVTLSCSPISGHRSVSWYQQTPGQGLQFLFEYFSETQRNKGNFPGRFSGRQFSNSRSEMNVSTLELGDSALYLCASSGTGGSNTEAFFGQGTRLTVV.

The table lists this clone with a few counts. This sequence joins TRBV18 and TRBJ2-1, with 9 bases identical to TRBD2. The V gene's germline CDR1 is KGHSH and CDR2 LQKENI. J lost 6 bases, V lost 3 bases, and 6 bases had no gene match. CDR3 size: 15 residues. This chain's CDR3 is CASSPQREALNEQFF. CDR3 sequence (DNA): TGTGCCAGCTCACCGCAGCGGGAGGCCCTCAATGAGCAGTTCTTC.